This entry lists 8 T cell receptor beta chains sequenced from one sample in a study of cytomegalovirus exposure and HLA in healthy donors (TCRdb year 2017). To prepare the library, the immunoSEQ multiplex PCR assay was applied. The multiplex PCR relied on a mix of 60 forward primers for TCR Vbeta segments and 13 reverse primers for TCR Jbeta segments. Imported from immuneACCESS, the table was reduced by TCRdb to in-frame sequences with V and J called. These copies leave out some clones; in studies compared against another copy, an unresolved V gene accounts for under half, and the cause of the remainder is not known. The sample records under 200,000 clones, roughly 90% of which are singletons. Approximately 0.31% of the sample comes from the top ten. The sequencing input was PBMCs. The receptors originated from a woman between 25 and 40 years old in good health and CMV-seronegative.

The chain joins TRBV9 to TRBJ2-1; perhaps TRBD2 as D (5 bases). Germline V gene data show CDR1 as SGDLS and CDR2 as YYNGEE. The CDR3 contains 15 residues. V lost 0 bases and J 2 bases, leaving 9 bases between the germline ends. The CDR3 DNA sequence: TGTGCCAGCAGCGTAGGTGACTACCCCTACAATGAGCAGTTCTTC. It specifies CASSVGDYPYNEQFF.

J is TRBJ2-7 and V is TRBV6-1, with D possibly matching TRBD2 (6 bases). Germline V lookup: CDR1 MNHNS, CDR2 SASEGT. CDR3 length: 14 amino acids. V dropped 5 bases and J dropped 5 bases, with 16 bases sitting between them. This CDR3 reads CASSHTMEGNEQYF. DNA for the CDR3: TGTGCCAGCAGTCATACTATGGAGGGTAACGAGCAGTACTTC.

In its sample, this clone was seen once. This rearrangement joins TRBV2 to TRBJ2-3, with 10 bases identical to TRBD2. Germline V lookup: CDR1 SNHLY, CDR2 FYNNEI. V gave up 2 bases and J gave up 4 bases; unmatched junction bases: 9. This CDR3 has 17 amino acids. The CDR3 nucleotides are TGTGCCAGCAGTGAAAGGGCTAGCGGGAGTGGCCCAGATACGCAGTATTTT. It encodes CASSERASGSGPDTQYF.

The chain employs TRBV5-6 and TRBJ2-2; 7 bases are shared with TRBD2. Germline CDR1 reads SGHDT; CDR2 reads YYEEEE. The V and J ends lost 0 bases and 6 bases, in that order; junction bases with no gene match: 11. The CDR3 is made up of 17 amino acids. The CDR3 sequence is CASSLEWDYQRAGELFF. DNA of the CDR3: TGTGCCAGCAGCTTGGAGTGGGACTACCAAAGGGCCGGGGAGCTGTTTTTT.

The chain recombines TRBV10-1 with TRBJ2-7; 8 bases match TRBD2. The J segment lost 1 base and the V segment lost 5 bases, leaving 4 bases of the junction unmatched. The germline V gene has CDR1 WNHNN and CDR2 SYGVQD (reference sequence). This CDR3 region has 14 residues. CDR3 in DNA: TGCGCCAGCAGTCTCCAGCGGGAGTCCTACGAGCAGTACTTC. Translating it yields CASSLQRESYEQYF.

This chain connects TRBV2 to TRBJ2-7; 7 bases are a match to TRBD2. From germline, CDR1 is SNHLY and CDR2 FYNNEI. CDR3 length: 13 amino acids. V shed 0 bases and J 6 bases; nucleotides not matched to a gene: 2. CDR3 amino acids: CASSEAGGSEQYF. The CDR3, as DNA: TGTGCCAGCAGTGAAGCGGGGGGGAGCGAGCAGTACTTC.

This rearrangement joins TRBV5-1 to TRBJ2-3; no definite D call. The V gene's germline CDR1 is SGHRS and CDR2 YFSETQ. V gave up 7 bases and J gave up 0 bases, with 3 bases separating them. CDR3 length: 11 amino acids. The CDR3 bases are TGCGCCAGCCGGAGCACAGATACGCAGTATTTT. It encodes CASRSTDTQYF.

The chain couples TRBV27 to TRBJ2-7; TRBD1 might be the D (6 bases). Germline loops: CDR1 MNHEY, CDR2 SMNVEV (reference sequence). Trimming cost V 5 bases and J 5 bases, with 13 bases left between them. The CDR3 loop spans 13 amino acids. This chain's CDR3 is CASSKDSWDEQYF. The CDR3 DNA reads TGTGCCAGCAGTAAGGACAGTTGGGACGAGCAGTACTTC.